A single sample is the source of the 29 T cell receptor beta chains below, sequenced in a study of lymphopenia after photon versus proton radiotherapy. Sequencing used immunoSEQ multiplex PCR; TCRdb keeps in-frame clones, though not all of them. The data contain roughly 40,000 clones, around four fifths of them singletons. The sample was peripheral blood, taken from a patient treated with proton-based radiotherapy. These receptors were collected from a woman between 65 and 79 years old with pancreatic cancer.

The gene calls are TRBV27 and TRBJ1-2; TRBD1 is a possible D gene (5 bases). In germline, CDR1 is MNHEY, CDR2 SMNVEV (reference sequence). V lost 5 bases, J lost 8 bases, and 24 bases lay in between. The CDR3 runs 16 residues. CDR3 coding DNA: TGTGCCAGCAGTCCCATCGGGACGGATCGTCTGCACGGCTACACCTTC. It is translated as CASSPIGTDRLHGYTF.

CDR3 residues: CASSYSPSGTLNEQFF. CDR3 DNA: TGTGCCAGCAGTTACTCGCCTAGCGGGACCCTCAATGAGCAGTTCTTC. The V and J genes are TRBV6-5 and TRBJ2-1, with 9 bases aligning to TRBD2. Germline V CDR1 and CDR2: MNHEY, SVGAGI. The CDR3 totals 16 residues. Losses at the gene ends were 0 bases for V and 6 bases for J; bases not matched to a gene: 6.

This chain connects TRBV19 to TRBJ1-5; maybe TRBD1 (6 bases). CDR3 length: 13 residues. CDR1 is LNHDA, CDR2 SQIVND, per germline (reference sequence). V was pared by 7 bases and J by 5 bases, with 12 bases between. The CDR3 sequence: CASNSGVDQPQHF. The CDR3 coding sequence is TGTGCCAGTAATTCAGGGGTGGATCAGCCCCAGCATTTT. Full variable domain (rest looked up from reference TRBV19 and TRBJ1-5): DGGITQSPKYLFRKEGQNVTLSCEQNLNHDAMYWYRQDPGQGLRLIYYSQIVNDFQKGDIAEGYSVSREKKESFPLTVTSAQKNPTAFYLCASNSGVDQPQHFGDGTRLSIL.

This chain joins TRBV5-8 and TRBJ1-6; no firm D call. V was cut by 3 bases and J by 8 bases, with 9 bases left in between. Germline V gene data show CDR1 as SGHTS and CDR2 as YDEGEE. The CDR3 length is 13 residues. Here the CDR3 DNA reads TGTGCCAGCAGCTCAGCTCCCGATTCACCCCTCCACTTT. The encoded protein is CASSSAPDSPLHF. The variable domain in full, completed from reference TRBV5-8 and TRBJ1-6, reads EAGVTQSPTHLIKTRGQQATLRCSPISGHTSVYWYQQALGLGLQFLLWYDEGEERNRGNFPPRFSGRQFPNYSSELNVNALELEDSALYLCASSSAPDSPLHFGNGTRLTVT.

This chain uses TRBV7-2 with TRBJ2-1; TRBD2 might be the D (5 bases). Deletions cut 1 base from V and 3 bases from J, with 7 bases between. CDR1 and CDR2 (germline): SGHTA, FQGNSA. The CDR3 runs 14 residues. CDR3 residues: CASSLGGLYNEQFF. Here the CDR3 DNA reads TGTGCCAGCAGCTTAGGCGGACTCTACAATGAGCAGTTCTTC.

V is TRBV28 and J is TRBJ2-7, with a weak D call TRBD2 (6 bases). The CDR3 length is 15 residues. Per the germline V gene, CDR1 is MDHEN and CDR2 is SYDVKM. Trimming took off 3 bases at V and 1 base at J, with 13 bases between the two ends. For the CDR3, the DNA is TGTGCCAGCAGTTTTGAGGAGCGGGCTTCCTACGAGCAGTACTTC. It specifies CASSFEERASYEQYF.

The V and J genes are TRBV7-6 and TRBJ1-2; 11 nucleotides match TRBD1. The germline V gene encodes CDR1 SGHVS and CDR2 FNYEAQ. The CDR3 covers 15 residues. V lost 7 bases, J lost 6 bases, and 10 bases stayed unmatched. The CDR3: CASTRTGGEGDGYTF. CDR3 bases: TGTGCCAGCACTCGGACAGGGGGCGAAGGGGATGGCTACACCTTC.

CDR3 sequence (DNA): TGTGCCAGCAGCTTAGGGGGACTTGCTACCTACAATGAGCAGTTCTTC. It specifies CASSLGGLATYNEQFF. The chain combines TRBV11-3 with TRBJ2-1; TRBD2 is a possible D gene (6 bases). Trimming removed 1 base from V and 2 bases from J, with 12 bases in between. CDR1 is SGHNT, CDR2 YENEEA, per germline. The CDR3 sequence is 16 residues long.

CDR3 protein: CASSVGGLAGGPMYF. CDR3 in DNA: TGTGCCAGCAGCGTAGGAGGACTAGCGGGAGGGCCCATGTACTTC. V is TRBV9 and J is TRBJ2-5; 15 bases match TRBD2. In germline, CDR1 is SGDLS, CDR2 YYNGEE. Trimming at V came to 0 bases and at J to 13 bases, leaving 7 bases not matched to a gene. The CDR3 totals 15 residues. The entire variable domain, with the rest obtained from reference TRBV9 and TRBJ2-5, is as follows: DSGVTQTPKHLITATGQRVTLRCSPRSGDLSVYWYQQSLDQGLQFLIQYYNGEERAKGNILERFSAQQFPDLHSELNLSSLELGDSALYFCASSVGGLAGGPMYFGPGTRLLVL.

The genes are TRBV27 and TRBJ2-1; weak D call: TRBD1 (6 bases). This CDR3 contains 16 residues. The V end lost 5 bases, the J end lost 8 bases, and 22 bases lay between the germline ends. Looked up from germline, CDR1 is MNHEY and CDR2 is SMNVEV (reference sequence). Here the CDR3 DNA reads TGTGCCAGCAGTACCCAGGGGTCGCGCGGTCGCCATGAGCAGTTCTTC. Amino acid sequence: CASSTQGSRGRHEQFF.

Only a few counts were recorded for this clone. The chain combines TRBV7-9 with TRBJ2-7; maybe TRBD2 (5 bases). V was cut by 5 bases and J by 4 bases, with 9 bases left in between. Germline CDR1 reads SEHNR; CDR2 reads FQNEAQ (reference sequence). The CDR3 contains 12 residues. This chain's CDR3 is CASSRETYEQYF. The CDR3, as DNA: TGTGCCAGCAGCCGGGAAACTTACGAGCAGTACTTC.

This chain links TRBV7-9 with TRBJ1-2; tentatively, D is TRBD1 (6 bases). CDR1 and CDR2 from the germline V gene are SEHNR and FQNEAQ (reference sequence). Trimming removed 8 bases at V and 8 bases at J, with 21 bases between. CDR3 length: 14 amino acids. The CDR3, as DNA: TGTGCCAGCGGTCATCAGCAGGGGTTGATGGGCTACACCTTC. Its protein product is CASGHQQGLMGYTF.

In nucleotides, the CDR3 is TGTGCCAGCAGCCCGGACTCTACAGATACGCAGTATTTT. Its protein is CASSPDSTDTQYF. This chain uses TRBV6-5 with TRBJ2-3; tentatively, D is TRBD2 (5 bases). Germline lookup yields CDR1 MNHEY and CDR2 SVGAGI. Trimming removed 6 bases from V and 3 bases from J, with 10 bases in between. This CDR3 is 13 amino acids long.

The chain recombines TRBV18 with TRBJ1-1; D uncertain. The length of the CDR3 is 13 residues. V was cut by 5 bases and J by 5 bases, with 12 bases left in between. The germline V gene encodes CDR1 KGHSH and CDR2 LQKENI. The CDR3 reads CASSTTEGTEAFF. Written as DNA, the CDR3 is TGTGCCAGCTCAACCACAGAAGGTACTGAAGCTTTCTTT. Complete variable domain (other parts from reference TRBV18 and TRBJ1-1): NAGVMQNPRHLVRRRGQEARLRCSPMKGHSHVYWYRQLPEEGLKFMVYLQKENIIDESGMPKERFSAEFPKEGPSILRIQQVVRGDSAAYFCASSTTEGTEAFFGQGTRLTVV.

V gene TRBV5-6 combines with J gene TRBJ1-2, with TRBD1 as a possible D gene (5 bases). Trimming removed 2 bases at V and 2 bases at J, with 13 bases between. Germline V gives CDR1 SGHDT, CDR2 YYEEEE. The CDR3 runs 15 residues. The CDR3 DNA reads TGTGCCAGCAGCTTTTCGGCAGGGAGCAACTATGGCTACACCTTC. Amino acid sequence: CASSFSAGSNYGYTF.

The V and J genes are TRBV6-1 and TRBJ1-5; no clear D. The CDR3 is made up of 16 amino acids. CDR1 MNHNS and CDR2 SASEGT come from the germline V gene. V was pared by 1 base and J by 3 bases, with 13 bases between. The CDR3 region is CASSEVEGITNQPQHF. For the CDR3, the DNA is TGTGCCAGCAGTGAAGTTGAGGGTATCACCAATCAGCCCCAGCATTTT.

The chain recombines TRBV25-1 with TRBJ2-1; possibly TRBD2 for D (5 bases). Between the trimmed V and J ends, which lost 9 bases and 8 bases, there was a span of 23 bases. CDR3 length: 15 amino acids. Looked up from germline, CDR1 is MGHDK and CDR2 is SYGVNS. In nucleotides, the CDR3 is TGTGCCAGTGAAAAAAGCGGTCTGGGTGGGTATGAGCAGTTCTTC. Protein: CASEKSGLGGYEQFF.

The chain links TRBV2 to TRBJ2-2; D unresolved. CDR3 length: 15 residues. V lost 0 bases to trimming and J lost 6 bases, with 11 bases between them. Germline V gene sequence: CDR1 SNHLY, CDR2 FYNNEI. This CDR3 is CASSEARLSAGELFF. The DNA of the CDR3 is TGTGCCAGCAGTGAAGCGCGTCTATCGGCCGGGGAGCTGTTTTTT.

The J gene is TRBJ2-7, the V gene TRBV5-1, with D tentatively TRBD1 (5 bases). CDR1 and CDR2 from the germline V gene are SGHRS and YFSETQ. V lost 0 bases, J lost 3 bases, and 10 bases lay in between. This CDR3 contains 14 residues. The chain's CDR3 is CASSLEGELYEQYF. CDR3 bases: TGCGCCAGCAGCTTGGAAGGGGAACTCTACGAGCAGTACTTC.

The chain links TRBV7-3 to TRBJ2-1, with a weak D call TRBD2 (5 bases). Deletions cut 0 bases from V and 10 bases from J, with 10 bases between. Germline CDR1 SGHTA, CDR2 FQGTGA. This CDR3 region has 13 residues. The CDR3 loop is CASSLTPGKEQFF. The CDR3 nucleotides read TGTGCCAGCAGCTTAACTCCCGGGAAAGAGCAGTTCTTC.

The chain has TRBV11-2 and TRBJ1-1, with D unclear. V dropped 0 bases and J dropped 3 bases, with 17 bases sitting between them. The CDR3 is made up of 17 amino acids. Germline CDR1 reads SGHAT; CDR2 reads FQNNGV. The CDR3 reads CASSLDSIIGKHTEAFF. The CDR3 DNA follows: TGTGCCAGCAGCTTAGATTCTATCATAGGGAAACACACTGAAGCTTTCTTT.

The rearrangement joins TRBV5-1 to TRBJ1-6, with D possibly being TRBD1 (6 bases). The germline CDR1 and CDR2 sequences are SGHRS and YFSETQ. V shed 1 base and J shed 5 bases, with 10 bases lying between them. CDR3 length: 15 residues. The CDR3 sequence: CASSLLQGDNSPLHF. In nucleotides, the CDR3 is TGCGCCAGCAGCTTGTTACAGGGAGATAATTCACCCCTCCACTTT.

The gene calls are TRBV29-1 and TRBJ2-6; D not certain. The CDR3 spans 14 residues. Trimming removed 3 bases from V and 4 bases from J, with 10 bases in between. Germline loops: CDR1 SQVTM, CDR2 ANQGSEA. The DNA of the CDR3 is TGCAGCGTTGACGACGCCCGCGGGGCCAACGTCCTGACTTTC. Translation gives CSVDDARGANVLTF.

The chain joins TRBV28 to TRBJ2-7; tentatively, D is TRBD2 (7 bases). Germline CDR1 and CDR2: MDHEN and SYDVKM. This CDR3 region has 14 residues. Trimming pared 5 bases from V and 2 bases from J, leaving 13 bases between. CDR3 bases: TGTGCCAGCAGTGGGGGGGGGACACCCTACGAGCAGTACTTC. Protein: CASSGGGTPYEQYF.

This clone has just a few counts. The gene calls are TRBV19 and TRBJ1-5; 11 positions match TRBD1. The trim removed 4 bases at V and 1 base at J, leaving 3 bases unmatched. CDR1 LNHDA and CDR2 SQIVND come from the germline V gene (reference sequence). The CDR3 is 16 residues long. CDR3 bases: TGTGCCAGTAGTAGGACAGGGGGCGCGAGCAATCAGCCCCAGCATTTT. Translating gives CASSRTGGASNQPQHF.

This chain connects TRBV13 to TRBJ2-2; perhaps TRBD2 as D (5 bases). The CDR3 contains 17 residues. From germline, CDR1 is PRHDT and CDR2 FYEKMQ (reference sequence). Trimming removed 5 bases at V and 0 bases at J, with 16 bases between. CDR3 in amino acids: CASSPPQRLTNTGELFF. CDR3 in DNA: TGTGCCAGCAGCCCACCTCAGCGGCTCACGAACACCGGGGAGCTGTTTTTT.

Concerning this clone: The same CDR3 can be traced to other DNA sequences in this sample. V and J are TRBV6-1 and TRBJ2-3; 10 positions agree with TRBD2. Germline V gene data show CDR1 as MNHNS and CDR2 as SASEGT. The CDR3 covers 17 residues. V lost 3 bases, J lost 4 bases, and 10 bases stayed unmatched. The CDR3 nucleotides read TGTGCCAGCAGTGACCTCTCAGCGGGAGGGCGCCCAGATACGCAGTATTTT. Translated, it gives CASSDLSAGGRPDTQYF.

The chain employs TRBV28 and TRBJ2-7; D is possibly TRBD1 (5 bases). The CDR3 extends over 14 amino acids. Germline V lookup: CDR1 MDHEN, CDR2 SYDVKM. V was cut by 3 bases and J by 1 base, with 10 bases left in between. CDR3 protein: CASSLVQGSYEQYF. DNA of the CDR3: TGTGCCAGCAGTTTGGTCCAGGGTTCCTACGAGCAGTACTTC.

The chain uses TRBV7-2 and TRBJ2-7; D may be TRBD1 or TRBD2 (5 bases each). V lost 1 base, J lost 5 bases, and 24 bases lay in between. Germline V gene sequence: CDR1 SGHTA, CDR2 FQGNSA. CDR3 length: 18 residues. CDR3 bases: TGTGCCAGCAGCTTAGGGACCGGGACGGTAGAGGGAGCGAACGAGCAGTACTTC. Its protein is CASSLGTGTVEGANEQYF.